This T cell receptor (beta chain) appears in the sequencing data of a study of technical replicates of blood from a few donors. The data were produced by immunoSEQ multiplex PCR, yet TCRdb's version contains in-frame clones alone and is incomplete. The sample yields roughly 90,000 clones, 90% to 96% seen once. V was clipped by 5 bases and J by 9 bases, with 20 bases between them. Germline CDR1 SGHAT, CDR2 FQNNGV. This CDR3 comprises 15 residues. The chain links TRBV11-2 to TRBJ2-1; D may be TRBD1 (6 bases). Sequenced sample: T cells isolated from PBMCs. The clonotype comes from a human donor in good health. Here the CDR3 DNA reads TGTGCCAGCAGCCTCCCCCGAGGGGGAAGGCCTGAGCAGTTCTTC. Encoded protein: CASSLPRGGRPEQFF.